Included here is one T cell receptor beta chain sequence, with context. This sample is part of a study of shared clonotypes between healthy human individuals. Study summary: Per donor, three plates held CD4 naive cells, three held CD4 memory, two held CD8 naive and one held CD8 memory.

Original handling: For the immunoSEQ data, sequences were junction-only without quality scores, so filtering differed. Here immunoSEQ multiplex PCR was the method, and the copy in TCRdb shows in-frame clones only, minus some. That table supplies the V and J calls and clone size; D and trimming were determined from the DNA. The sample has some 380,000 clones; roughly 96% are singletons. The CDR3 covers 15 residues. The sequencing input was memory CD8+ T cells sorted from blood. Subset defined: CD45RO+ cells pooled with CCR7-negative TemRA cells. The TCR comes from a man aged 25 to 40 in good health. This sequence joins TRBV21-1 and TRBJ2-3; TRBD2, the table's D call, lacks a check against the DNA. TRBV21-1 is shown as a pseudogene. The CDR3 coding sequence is TGTGCCAGCAGACGACTAGCGGGACTCCCAGATACGCAGTATTTT. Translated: CASRRLAGLPDTQYF.